The sequence of this T cell receptor beta chain was determined in a study of blood T cell repertoires in COVID-19. TCRdb's copy holds only in-frame clones and misses some; the assay was immunoSEQ multiplex PCR. The sample includes 150,000 to 200,000 clones, more than 75% seen only once; the top ten take roughly an eighth. The CDR3 sequence is 14 residues long. Germline values: CDR1 MNHNY, CDR2 SVGAGI (reference sequence). V was cut by 5 bases and J by 4 bases, with 11 bases left in between. This clone was seen only a few times. The chain employs TRBV6-6 and TRBJ1-4; weak D call: TRBD1 (5 bases). This TCR came from a woman in her seventies with COVID-19, enrolled during active disease. Sequencing was done on a sample of peripheral blood. DNA for the CDR3: TGTGCCAGCAGTCCCCAGGGCGGTAATGAAAAACTGTTTTTT. Residues: CASSPQGGNEKLFF.